The subject of this entry is one T cell receptor beta chain. This specimen comes from a study of OX40 agonist ivuxolimab in advanced cancers. Across the study: Patients were dosed with the agonistic anti-OX40 (CD134) antibody ivuxolimab.

Germline CDR1 LNHNV, CDR2 YYDKDF (reference sequence). This CDR3 has 14 amino acids. Trimming removed 0 bases at V and 1 base at J, with 6 bases between. Clones were read by immunoSEQ multiplex PCR, and TCRdb kept only the in-frame ones, dropping some. The sample includes around 60,000 clones, approximately 79% of them seen just once. The J gene is TRBJ1-1, the V gene TRBV15; no clear D. This clonotype was obtained from an adult with an advanced solid tumor such as melanoma, head and neck, liver or kidney cancer. Sequencing used CD4+ or CD8+ T cells sorted from blood, obtained in a trial of the OX40 agonist ivuxolimab. CDR3: CATSREDRNTEAFF. The CDR3 nucleotides are TGTGCCACCAGCAGAGAGGATAGGAACACTGAAGCTTTCTTT.